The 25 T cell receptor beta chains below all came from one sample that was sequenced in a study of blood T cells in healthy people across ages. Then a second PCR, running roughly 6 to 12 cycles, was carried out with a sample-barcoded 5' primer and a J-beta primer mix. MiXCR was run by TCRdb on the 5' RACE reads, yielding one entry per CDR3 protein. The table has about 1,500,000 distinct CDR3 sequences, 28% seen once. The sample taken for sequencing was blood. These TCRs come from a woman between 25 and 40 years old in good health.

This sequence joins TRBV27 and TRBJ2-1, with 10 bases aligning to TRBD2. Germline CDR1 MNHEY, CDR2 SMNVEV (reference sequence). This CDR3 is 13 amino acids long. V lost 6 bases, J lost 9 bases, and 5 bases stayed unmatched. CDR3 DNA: TGTGCCAGCAGGTTTAGCGGGAGGATTGAGCAGTTCTTC. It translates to CASRFSGRIEQFF.

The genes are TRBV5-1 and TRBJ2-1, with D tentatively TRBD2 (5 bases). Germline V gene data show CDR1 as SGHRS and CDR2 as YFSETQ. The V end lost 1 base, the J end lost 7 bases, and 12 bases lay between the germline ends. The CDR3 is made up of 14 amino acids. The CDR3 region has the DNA TGCGCCAGCAGCTTGAAAGGCGGGTTAAATGAGCAGTTCTTC. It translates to CASSLKGGLNEQFF.

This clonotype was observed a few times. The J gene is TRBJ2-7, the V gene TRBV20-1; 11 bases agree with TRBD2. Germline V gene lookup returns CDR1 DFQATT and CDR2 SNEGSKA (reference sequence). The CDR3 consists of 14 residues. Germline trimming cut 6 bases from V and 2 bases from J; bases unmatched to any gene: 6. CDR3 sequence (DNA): TGCAGTGCCAAGGGACTAGCGGCTACCTACGAGCAGTACTTC. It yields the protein CSAKGLAATYEQYF.

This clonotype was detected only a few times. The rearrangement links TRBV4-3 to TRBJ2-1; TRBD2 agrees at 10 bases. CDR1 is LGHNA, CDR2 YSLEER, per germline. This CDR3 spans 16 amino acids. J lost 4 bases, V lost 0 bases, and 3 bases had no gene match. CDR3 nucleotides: TGCGCCAGCAGCCAAGATCTGACTAGCGGGTACAATGAGCAGTTCTTC. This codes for CASSQDLTSGYNEQFF.

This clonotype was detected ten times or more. Here the CDR3 reads CASSPGWELAFF. CDR3 nucleotide sequence: TGTGCCAGCAGCCCGGGTTGGGAACTAGCTTTCTTT. The rearrangement uses TRBV5-5 and TRBJ1-1, with D uncertain. The CDR3 has 12 amino acids. Germline V lookup: CDR1 SGHKS, CDR2 YYEKEE (reference sequence). Deletions cut 4 bases from V and 10 bases from J, with 14 bases between.

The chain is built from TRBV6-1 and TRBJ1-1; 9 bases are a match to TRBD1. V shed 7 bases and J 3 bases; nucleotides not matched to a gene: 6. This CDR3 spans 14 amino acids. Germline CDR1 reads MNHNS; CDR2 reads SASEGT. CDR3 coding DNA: TGTGCCAGCAAGGGACAGGGTTCGGACACTGAAGCTTTCTTT. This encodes CASKGQGSDTEAFF.

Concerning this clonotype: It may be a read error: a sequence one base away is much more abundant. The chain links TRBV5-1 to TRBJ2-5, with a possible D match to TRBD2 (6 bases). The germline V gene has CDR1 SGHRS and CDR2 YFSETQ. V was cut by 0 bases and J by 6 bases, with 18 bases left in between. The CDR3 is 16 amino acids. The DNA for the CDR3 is TGCGCCAGCAGCTTGGCCCGGGGGATACCGGGGAAGACCCAGTACTTC. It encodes CASSLARGIPGKTQYF.

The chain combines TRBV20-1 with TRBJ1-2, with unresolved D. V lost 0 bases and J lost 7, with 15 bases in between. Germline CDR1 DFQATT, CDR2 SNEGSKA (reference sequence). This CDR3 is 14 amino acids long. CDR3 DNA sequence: TGCAGTGCTAGAGAGGGGATTACTAGCTGTGGCTACACCTTC. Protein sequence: CSAREGITSCGYTF.

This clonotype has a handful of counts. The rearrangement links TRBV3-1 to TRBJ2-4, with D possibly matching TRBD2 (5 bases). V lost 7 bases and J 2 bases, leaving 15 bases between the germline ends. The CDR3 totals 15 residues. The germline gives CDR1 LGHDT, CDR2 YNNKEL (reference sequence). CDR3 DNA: TGTGCCAGCAACCCCTCCGGAGGAACCAAAAACATTCAGTACTTC. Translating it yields CASNPSGGTKNIQYF. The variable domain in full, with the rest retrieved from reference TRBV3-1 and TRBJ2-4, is DTAVSQTPKYLVTQMGNDKSIKCEQNLGHDTMYWYKQDSKKFLKIMFSYNNKELIINETVPNRFSPKSPDKAHLNLHINSLELGDSAVYFCASNPSGGTKNIQYFGAGTRLSVL.

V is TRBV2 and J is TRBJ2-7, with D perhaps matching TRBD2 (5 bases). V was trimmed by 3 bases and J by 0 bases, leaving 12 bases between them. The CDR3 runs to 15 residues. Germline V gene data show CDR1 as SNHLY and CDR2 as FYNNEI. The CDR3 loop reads CASSEDRGSSYEQYF. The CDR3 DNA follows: TGTGCCAGCAGTGAGGATAGAGGGAGCTCCTACGAGCAGTACTTC. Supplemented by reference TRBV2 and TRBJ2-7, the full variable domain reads EPEVTQTPSHQVTQMGQEVILRCVPISNHLYFYWYRQILGQKVEFLVSFYNNEISEKSEIFDDQFSVERPDGSNFTLKIRSTKLEDSAMYFCASSEDRGSSYEQYFGPGTRLTVT.

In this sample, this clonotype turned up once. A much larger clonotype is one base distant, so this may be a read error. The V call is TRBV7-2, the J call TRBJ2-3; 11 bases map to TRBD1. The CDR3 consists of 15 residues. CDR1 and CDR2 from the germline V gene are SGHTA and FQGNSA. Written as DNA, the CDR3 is TGTGCCGGCAGCTTCGGACAGGGGGCAGCCGATACGCAGTATTTT. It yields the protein CAGSFGQGAADTQYF.

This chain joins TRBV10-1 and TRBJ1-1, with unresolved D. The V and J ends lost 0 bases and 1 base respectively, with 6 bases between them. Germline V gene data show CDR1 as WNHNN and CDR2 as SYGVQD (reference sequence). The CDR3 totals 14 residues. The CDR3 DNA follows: TGCGCCAGCAGTGAGTCAATCGGGAACACTGAAGCTTTCTTT. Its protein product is CASSESIGNTEAFF.

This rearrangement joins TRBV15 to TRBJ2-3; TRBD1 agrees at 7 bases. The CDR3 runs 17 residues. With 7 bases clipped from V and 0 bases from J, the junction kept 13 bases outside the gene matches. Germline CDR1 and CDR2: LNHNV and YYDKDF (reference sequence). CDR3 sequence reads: CATNPALDRISTDTQYF. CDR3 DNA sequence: TGTGCCACCAACCCGGCCTTGGACAGGATCAGCACAGATACGCAGTATTTT.

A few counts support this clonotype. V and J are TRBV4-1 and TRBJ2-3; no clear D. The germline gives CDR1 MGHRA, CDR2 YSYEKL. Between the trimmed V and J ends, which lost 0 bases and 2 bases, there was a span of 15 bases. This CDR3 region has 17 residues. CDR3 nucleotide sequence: TGCGCCAGCAGCCAAGAGCCCGGGCTAAGTTACACAGATACGCAGTATTTT. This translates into CASSQEPGLSYTDTQYF.

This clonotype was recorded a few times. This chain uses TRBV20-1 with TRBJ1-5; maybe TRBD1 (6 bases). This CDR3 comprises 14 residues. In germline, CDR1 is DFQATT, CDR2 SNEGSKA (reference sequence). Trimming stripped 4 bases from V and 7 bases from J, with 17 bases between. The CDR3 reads CSAKPQGPGQPQHF. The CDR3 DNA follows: TGCAGTGCTAAGCCCCAGGGGCCGGGGCAGCCCCAGCATTTT.

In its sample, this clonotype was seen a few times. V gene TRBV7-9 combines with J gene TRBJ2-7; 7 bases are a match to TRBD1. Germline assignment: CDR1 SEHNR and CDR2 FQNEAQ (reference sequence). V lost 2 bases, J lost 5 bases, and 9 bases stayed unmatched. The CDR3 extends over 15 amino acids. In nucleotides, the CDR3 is TGTGCCAGCAGCTTAACACAGGGGAGCGGCCACGAGCAGTACTTC. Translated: CASSLTQGSGHEQYF.

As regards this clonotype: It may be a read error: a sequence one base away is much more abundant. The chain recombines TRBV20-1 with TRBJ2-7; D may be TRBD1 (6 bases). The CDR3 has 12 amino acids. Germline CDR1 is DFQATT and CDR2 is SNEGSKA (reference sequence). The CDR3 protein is CSAHGQPYKQYF. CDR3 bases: TGCAGTGCTCACGGACAGCCCTACAAGCAGTACTTC.

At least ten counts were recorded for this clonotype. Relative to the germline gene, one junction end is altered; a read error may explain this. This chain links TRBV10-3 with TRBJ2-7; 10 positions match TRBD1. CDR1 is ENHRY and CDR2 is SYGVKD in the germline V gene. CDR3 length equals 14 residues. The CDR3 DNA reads TGTGCCGTCAGTGAGTCAGGACAGGGGGACGAGCAGTACTTC. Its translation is CAVSESGQGDEQYF.

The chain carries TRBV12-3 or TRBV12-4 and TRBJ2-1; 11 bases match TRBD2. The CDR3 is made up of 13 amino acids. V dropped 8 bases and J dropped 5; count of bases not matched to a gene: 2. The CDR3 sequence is CASRLAGHNEQFF. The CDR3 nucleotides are TGTGCCAGCCGACTAGCGGGGCACAATGAGCAGTTCTTC.

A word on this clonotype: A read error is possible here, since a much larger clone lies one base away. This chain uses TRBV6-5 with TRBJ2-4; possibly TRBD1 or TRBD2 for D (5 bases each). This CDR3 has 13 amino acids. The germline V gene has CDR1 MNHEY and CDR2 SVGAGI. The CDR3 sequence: CVSSSRGGNEQYF. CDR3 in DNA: TGTGTCAGCAGTTCCCGTGGGGGTAATGAGCAGTACTTC.

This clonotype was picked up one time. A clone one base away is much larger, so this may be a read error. The CDR3 reads CASSYLINRGETQYF. The CDR3 DNA is TGTGCCAGCAGTTACTTGATTAACAGGGGAGAGACCCAGTACTTC. This sequence joins TRBV6-6 and TRBJ2-7, with TRBD1 identical over 7 bases. With the DNA end fitting TRBJ2-5 better, the J assignment may be wrong. In germline, CDR1 is MNHNY, CDR2 SVGAGI (reference sequence). This CDR3 spans 15 amino acids.

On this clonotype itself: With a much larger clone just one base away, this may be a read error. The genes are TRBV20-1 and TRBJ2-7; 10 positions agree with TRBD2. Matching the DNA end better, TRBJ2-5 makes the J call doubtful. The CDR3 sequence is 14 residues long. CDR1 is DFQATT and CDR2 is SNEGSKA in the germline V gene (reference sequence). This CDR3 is CSAYSGRMGKTQYF. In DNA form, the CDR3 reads TGCAGCGCTTATAGCGGGAGGATGGGGAAGACCCAGTACTTC.

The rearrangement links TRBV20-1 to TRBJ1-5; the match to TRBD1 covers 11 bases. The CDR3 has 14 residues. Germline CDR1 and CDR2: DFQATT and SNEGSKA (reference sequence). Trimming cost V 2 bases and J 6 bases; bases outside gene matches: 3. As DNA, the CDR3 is TGCAGTGCTAGAAAGGGACAGGGGGGTCAGCCCCAGCATTTT. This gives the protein CSARKGQGGQPQHF.

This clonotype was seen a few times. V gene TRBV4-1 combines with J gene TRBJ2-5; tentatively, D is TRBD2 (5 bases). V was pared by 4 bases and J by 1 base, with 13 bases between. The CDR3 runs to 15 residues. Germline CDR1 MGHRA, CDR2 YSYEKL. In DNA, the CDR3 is TGCGCCAGCAGCCGGATATCGGGGAGCCAAGAGACCCAGTACTTC. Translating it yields CASSRISGSQETQYF.

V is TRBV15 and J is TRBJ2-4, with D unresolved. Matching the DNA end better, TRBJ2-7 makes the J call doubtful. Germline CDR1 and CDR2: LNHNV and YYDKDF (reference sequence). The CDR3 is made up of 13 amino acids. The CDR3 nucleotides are TGTGCCACCAGTCGCAAGACATCGAACGAGCAGTACTTC. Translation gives CATSRKTSNEQYF.